This paragraph covers one T cell receptor beta chain sequence. This clonotype was found many times. Its antigen is not yet known. The input lacks base qualities; no much larger clone sits a single base away. Library method: PCR. Sequencing instrument: Illumina HiSeq 2500. TCR libraries were prepared with molecular barcoding, using unique molecular identifiers to normalize TCRbeta repertoire quantification. TCRdb reanalyzed the raw reads on its own, using fastp at Q25 for trimming and MiXCR for clone calling, and kept in-frame beta chains. Every entry covers one CDR3 protein and lists the most common genes and DNA from its rows. This sample holds roughly 100,000 distinct CDR3 sequences; approximately 9.2% were observed only once. The ten largest clones capture 6.9% of the sample. The sample originates from a study of T-cell reconstitution after alpha-beta-depleted transplantation in children (dated by TCRdb to about 2016). With respect to the entire study: Using TCR repertoire profiling, the study followed T-cell immune reconstitution in a quantitative way in children after TCRalphabeta/CD19-depleted allogeneic hematopoietic cell transplantation.

The TCR sequence derives from a human donor who donated a stem cell graft to a child with congenital amegakaryocytic thrombocytopenia. The material sequenced was PBMCs from the stem cell graft donor, taken from the stem cell graft.

This receptor has the CDR3 CASSSSGQPGELFF. The DNA is as follows: TGCGCCAGCAGCTCCTCCGGACAGCCCGGGGAGCTGTTTTTT. The chain joins TRBV5-1 to TRBJ2-2; a tentative D call is TRBD1 (6 bases match). Reading the germline V gene gives CDR1 SGHRS and CDR2 YFSETQ. From the cysteine through the phenylalanine, the CDR3 covers 14 amino acids. CDR3 DNA only is kept here, 42 bases in frame from base 1. Trimming removed 3 bases from V and 6 bases from J, leaving 12 bases between the germline ends.